The T cell receptor (beta chain) described here comes from a study of blood T cell repertoires in COVID-19. Study summary: From T cells, B-cell-depleted T cells, or PBMCs came the material, which was cDNA or gDNA.

Source study methods: Nucleated cell number was recorded as an estimate derived from reference gene primer amplification. Sequencing used immunoSEQ multiplex PCR; TCRdb keeps in-frame clones, though not all of them. V, J and clone size are taken as reported in that table, and D and trimming were inferred from the DNA itself. The data hold 180,000 or so clones, with about 90% observed a single time. There are 18 residues in the CDR3. V shed 5 bases and J 1 base; nucleotides not matched to a gene: 12. Germline lookup yields CDR1 KGHDR and CDR2 SFDVKD. Enrollees, roughly 18 to 90 years old, lived in fewer than 25 US areas. Cohort allocation depended upon clinical history that participants reported.

This TCR came from a human donor with acute COVID-19. The donor label of this sample is uncertain. Sequencing used PBMCs or T cells enriched from blood (not recorded which). The genes are TRBV24-1 and TRBJ2-3; 9 bases line up with TRBD1. The CDR3 reads CATSAPGPGQGGTDTQYF. The DNA for the CDR3 is TGTGCCACCAGTGCCCCCGGGCCGGGACAGGGAGGCACAGATACGCAGTATTTT.